The rows below give T cell receptor beta chains drawn from one sample of a study of blood T cell repertoires in COVID-19. Repertoires were generated with immunoSEQ multiplex PCR, while TCRdb's copy carries only in-frame clones and drops some. The sample records 250,000 to 350,000 clones, 88% being singletons. The sequenced sample was peripheral blood. The receptors were gathered from a man aged 18 to 30 with active or convalescent COVID-19. Both conserved end residues are part of each CDR3. A row's size may be missing; if present it is once, few, many or a size class.

v_gene	abundance	j_gene	CDR3aa
TRBV6-5	.	TRBJ1-3	CASSTRQTSGNTIYF
TRBV5-6	once	TRBJ1-4	CASSQRVAGVMEKLFF
TRBV18	.	TRBJ1-2	CASSPPIGTGGDYGYTF
TRBV9	.	TRBJ2-5	CASSVRLAGGQETQYF
TRBV5-1	.	TRBJ2-1	CASSSQITSGGENEQFF
TRBV21-1	.	TRBJ2-1	CASSKGAGRRGEQFF
TRBV10-3	.	TRBJ1-5	CAISQTQGDNQPQHF
TRBV5-1	.	TRBJ2-5	CASSSGTRQETQYF
TRBV7-7	.	TRBJ1-2	CASSLLRTGDYYGYTF
TRBV27	.	TRBJ1-2	CASSLSFSYGYTF
TRBV3-1/TRBV3-2	once	TRBJ2-7	CASSQEVWGDYEQYF
TRBV11-3	.	TRBJ1-4	CASSLEFRGRNEKLFF
TRBV9	.	TRBJ2-7	CASSPSGGGEQYF
TRBV5-6	once	TRBJ2-3	CASSLQNTQYF
TRBV27	.	TRBJ1-4	CARDYRARVVLFF
TRBV4-1	.	TRBJ1-1	CASNYRVNSGTNTEAFF
TRBV2	.	TRBJ2-7	CASTDLAGSGYEQYF
TRBV5-8	.	TRBJ2-5	CASSARGSETQYF
TRBV14	.	TRBJ2-5	CASSYRGLETQYF
TRBV10-3	.	TRBJ1-1	CAISEGQLMNTEAFF
TRBV10-2	few	TRBJ1-5	CASSELGLNQPQHF
TRBV2	.	TRBJ2-1	CASRGLSNEQFF
TRBV2	.	TRBJ2-3	CASSEVRGTDTQYF
TRBV5-1	.	TRBJ2-3	CASSLVVAGGSTDTQYF
TRBV13	.	TRBJ1-1	CASVGQGATEAFF
TRBV7-2	.	TRBJ2-1	CASSLGLAGALATKEQFF
TRBV18	.	TRBJ2-7	CASSPRDRPYEQYF
TRBV6-5	.	TRBJ1-5	CASRPGTGNQPQHF
TRBV6-6	.	TRBJ2-1	CASGGGGADEQFF
TRBV6-5	.	TRBJ1-2	CASSYVGTAHYGYTF
TRBV7-6	.	TRBJ1-1	CASSLSGTGRTEAFF
TRBV7-6	.	TRBJ2-3	CASSLRQPVSTDTQYF
TRBV7-6	.	TRBJ1-1	CASSLGAGGQNTEAFF
TRBV13	.	TRBJ1-4	CASSLASEKLFF
TRBV6-5	.	TRBJ2-2	CASSSGEPTGELFF
TRBV9	.	TRBJ2-7	CASSVELWTDPSGGSYEQYF
TRBV19	once	TRBJ2-1	CASTPGGEQFF
TRBV5-4	once	TRBJ1-1	CASRPAQGAFTEAFF
TRBV5-1	.	TRBJ2-3	CASSSPTLAGRRTDTQYF
TRBV7-8	.	TRBJ2-5	CASSFLPGTGAETQYF
TRBV6-5	.	TRBJ2-7	CATKQGGEVMEQYF
TRBV11-2	once	TRBJ2-7	CASRPGRGTGGAYEQYF
TRBV29-1	.	TRBJ2-7	CSVEFPGGYEQYF
TRBV13	.	TRBJ2-7	CASSAPGLAGTYEQYF
TRBV5-1	.	TRBJ2-5	CASSPTAQETQYF
TRBV6-4	.	TRBJ1-1	CASSAGLATEAFF
TRBV2	.	TRBJ2-3	CASRGQGDTQYF
TRBV7-3	.	TRBJ1-2	CASSSGGRGNYGYTF
TRBV7-2	.	TRBJ1-5	CASSATGGVQPQHF
TRBV5-5	once	TRBJ1-3	CASSLVLGPLLGGNTIYF